Sequencing of this TCR beta chain was carried out in a study of T-cell reconstitution after alpha-beta-depleted transplantation in children. Using unique molecular identifiers, the investigators prepared the TCRbeta library. Using its own MiXCR run on the PCR reads, TCRdb lists one record per CDR3 protein. The sample has about 300,000 distinct CDR3 sequences; around 9.1% are singletons. CDR1 is SEHNR, CDR2 FQNEAQ, per germline (reference sequence). V shed 1 base and J shed 2 bases, with 9 bases lying between them. The CDR3 is made up of 14 amino acids. The chain links TRBV7-9 to TRBJ2-7, with D unresolved. The sequences come from PBMCs, collected before TCRalphabeta/CD19-depleted stem cell transplant. The receptor was isolated from a boy in the first two years of life with acute myeloid leukemia, due to receive a stem cell transplant. CDR3 in amino acids: CASSLVDGTYEQYF. The CDR3 DNA sequence: TGTGCCAGCAGCTTAGTAGACGGAACCTACGAGCAGTACTTC.